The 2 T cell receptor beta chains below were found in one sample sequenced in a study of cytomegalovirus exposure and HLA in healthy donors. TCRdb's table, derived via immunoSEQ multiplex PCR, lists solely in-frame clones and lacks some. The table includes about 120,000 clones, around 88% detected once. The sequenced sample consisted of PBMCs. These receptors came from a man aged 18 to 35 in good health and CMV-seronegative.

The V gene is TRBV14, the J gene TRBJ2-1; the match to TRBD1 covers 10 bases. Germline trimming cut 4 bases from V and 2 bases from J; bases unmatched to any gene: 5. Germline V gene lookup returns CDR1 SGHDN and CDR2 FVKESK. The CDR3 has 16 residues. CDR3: CASSRTGGRTYNEQFF. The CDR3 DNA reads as TGTGCCAGCAGCCGGACAGGGGGGCGAACCTACAATGAGCAGTTCTTC.

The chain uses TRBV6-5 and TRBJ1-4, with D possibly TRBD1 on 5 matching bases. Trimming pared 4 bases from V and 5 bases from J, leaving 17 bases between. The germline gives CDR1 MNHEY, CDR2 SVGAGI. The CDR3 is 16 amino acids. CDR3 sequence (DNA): TGTGCCAGCAGTTTTCAGGGAAGGGCGTCAAATGAAAAACTGTTTTTT. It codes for CASSFQGRASNEKLFF.